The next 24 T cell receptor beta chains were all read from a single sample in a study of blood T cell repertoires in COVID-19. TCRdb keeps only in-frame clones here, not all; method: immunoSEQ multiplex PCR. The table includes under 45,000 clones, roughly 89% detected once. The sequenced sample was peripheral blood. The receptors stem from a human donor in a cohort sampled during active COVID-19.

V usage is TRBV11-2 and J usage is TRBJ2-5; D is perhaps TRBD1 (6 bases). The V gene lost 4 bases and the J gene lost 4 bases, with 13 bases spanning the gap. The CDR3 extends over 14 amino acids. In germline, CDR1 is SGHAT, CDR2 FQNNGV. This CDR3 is CASSSAPRGETQYF. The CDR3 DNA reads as TGTGCCAGCAGCTCCGCGCCCAGGGGAGAGACCCAGTACTTC. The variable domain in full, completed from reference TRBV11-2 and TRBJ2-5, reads EAGVAQSPRYKIIEKRQSVAFWCNPISGHATLYWYQQILGQGPKLLIQFQNNGVVDDSQLPKDRFSAERLKGVDSTLKIQPAKLEDSAVYLCASSSAPRGETQYFGPGTRLLVL.

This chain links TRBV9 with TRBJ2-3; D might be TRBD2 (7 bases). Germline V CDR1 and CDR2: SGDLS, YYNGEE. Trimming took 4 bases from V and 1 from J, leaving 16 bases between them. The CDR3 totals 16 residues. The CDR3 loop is CASSPRGALGTDTQYF. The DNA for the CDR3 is TGTGCCAGCAGCCCACGGGGGGCTCTGGGCACAGATACGCAGTATTTT.

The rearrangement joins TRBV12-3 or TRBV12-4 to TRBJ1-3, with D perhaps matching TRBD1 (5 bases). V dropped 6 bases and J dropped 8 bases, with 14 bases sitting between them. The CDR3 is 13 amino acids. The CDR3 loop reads CASSPWGEDTIYF. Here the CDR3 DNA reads TGTGCCAGCAGCCCATGGGGGGAGGACACCATATATTTT.

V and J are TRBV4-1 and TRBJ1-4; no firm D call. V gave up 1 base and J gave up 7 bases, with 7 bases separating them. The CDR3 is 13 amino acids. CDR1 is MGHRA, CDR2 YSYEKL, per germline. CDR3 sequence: CASSQVHFEKLFF. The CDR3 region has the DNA TGCGCCAGCAGCCAAGTCCATTTTGAAAAACTGTTTTTT.

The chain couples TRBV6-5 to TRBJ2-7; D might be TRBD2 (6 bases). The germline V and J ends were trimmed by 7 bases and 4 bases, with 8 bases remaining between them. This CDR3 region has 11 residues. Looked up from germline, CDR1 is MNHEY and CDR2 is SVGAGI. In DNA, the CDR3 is TGTGCCAGCATTGGGGGGTACGAGCAGTACTTC. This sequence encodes CASIGGYEQYF.

The CDR3 sequence is CSVVKGGQEAFF. As DNA, the CDR3 is TGCAGCGTTGTCAAGGGGGGGCAAGAAGCTTTCTTT. The chain employs TRBV29-1 and TRBJ1-1, with a possible D match to TRBD1 (6 bases). The CDR3 has 12 amino acids. Trimming left V 4 bases short and J 8 bases short, with 14 bases between. Germline loops: CDR1 SQVTM, CDR2 ANQGSEA.

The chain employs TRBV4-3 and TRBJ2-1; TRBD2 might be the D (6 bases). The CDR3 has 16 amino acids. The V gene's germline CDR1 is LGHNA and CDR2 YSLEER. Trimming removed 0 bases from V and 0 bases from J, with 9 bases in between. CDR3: CASSQDRRGSYNEQFF. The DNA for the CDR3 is TGCGCCAGCAGCCAAGATCGGCGGGGCTCCTACAATGAGCAGTTCTTC.

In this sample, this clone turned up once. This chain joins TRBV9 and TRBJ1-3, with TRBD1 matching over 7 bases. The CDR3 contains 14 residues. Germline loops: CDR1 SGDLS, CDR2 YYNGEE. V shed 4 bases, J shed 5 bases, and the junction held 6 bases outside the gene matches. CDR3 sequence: CASSLGTARNTIYF. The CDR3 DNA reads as TGTGCCAGCAGCCTAGGGACAGCGCGAAACACCATATATTTT.

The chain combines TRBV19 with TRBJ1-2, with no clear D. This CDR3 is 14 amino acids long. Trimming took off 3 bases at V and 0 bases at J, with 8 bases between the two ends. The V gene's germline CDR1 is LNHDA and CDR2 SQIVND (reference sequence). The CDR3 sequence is CASSMGMPNYGYTF. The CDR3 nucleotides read TGTGCCAGTAGTATGGGCATGCCTAACTATGGCTACACCTTC.

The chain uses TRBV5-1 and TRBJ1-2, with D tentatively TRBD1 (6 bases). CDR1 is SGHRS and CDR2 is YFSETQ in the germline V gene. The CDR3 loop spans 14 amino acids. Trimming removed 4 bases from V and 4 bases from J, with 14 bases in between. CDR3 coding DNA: TGCGCCAGCAGCAACAGTCAGGGGACCTATGGCTACACCTTC. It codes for CASSNSQGTYGYTF.

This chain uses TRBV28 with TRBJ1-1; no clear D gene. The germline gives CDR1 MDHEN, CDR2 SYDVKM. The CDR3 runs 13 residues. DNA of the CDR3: TGTGCAGCTACGCGACCGGGGTTCGCTGAAGCTTTCTTT. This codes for CAATRPGFAEAFF.

The CDR3 reads CASVTGTGHYGYTF. Here the CDR3 DNA reads TGTGCCAGCGTTACCGGGACAGGCCACTATGGCTACACCTTC. This chain connects TRBV19 to TRBJ1-2, with TRBD1 matching over 8 bases. CDR1 LNHDA and CDR2 SQIVND come from the germline V gene (reference sequence). The CDR3 spans 14 residues. Losses at the gene ends were 9 bases for V and 3 bases for J; bases not matched to a gene: 9.

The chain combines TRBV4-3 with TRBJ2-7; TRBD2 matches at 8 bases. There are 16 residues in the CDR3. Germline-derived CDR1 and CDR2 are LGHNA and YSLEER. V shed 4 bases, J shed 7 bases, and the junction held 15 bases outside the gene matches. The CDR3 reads CASSLRRERGLGEQYF. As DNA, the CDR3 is TGCGCCAGCAGCCTCCGGAGGGAGCGGGGACTAGGTGAGCAGTACTTC.

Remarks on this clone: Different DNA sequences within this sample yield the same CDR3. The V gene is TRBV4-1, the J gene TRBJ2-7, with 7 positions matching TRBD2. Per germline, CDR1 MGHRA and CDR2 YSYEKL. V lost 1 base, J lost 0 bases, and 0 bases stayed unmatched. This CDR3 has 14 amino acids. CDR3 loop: CASSQAGGSYEQYF. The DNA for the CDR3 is TGCGCCAGCAGCCAAGCGGGGGGCTCCTACGAGCAGTACTTC.

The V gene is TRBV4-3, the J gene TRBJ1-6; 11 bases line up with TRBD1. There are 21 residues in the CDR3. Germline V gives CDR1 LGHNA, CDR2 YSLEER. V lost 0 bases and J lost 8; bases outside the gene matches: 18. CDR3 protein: CASSQDGQLRTGGAGDSPLHF. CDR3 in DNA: TGCGCCAGCAGCCAAGATGGGCAGTTGAGGACAGGGGGCGCGGGGGATTCACCCCTCCACTTT.

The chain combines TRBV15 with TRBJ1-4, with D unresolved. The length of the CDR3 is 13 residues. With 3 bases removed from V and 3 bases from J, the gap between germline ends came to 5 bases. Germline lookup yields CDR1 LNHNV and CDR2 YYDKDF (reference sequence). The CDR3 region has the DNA TGTGCCACCAGCAGCCCTGCTAATGAAAAACTGTTTTTT. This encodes CATSSPANEKLFF.

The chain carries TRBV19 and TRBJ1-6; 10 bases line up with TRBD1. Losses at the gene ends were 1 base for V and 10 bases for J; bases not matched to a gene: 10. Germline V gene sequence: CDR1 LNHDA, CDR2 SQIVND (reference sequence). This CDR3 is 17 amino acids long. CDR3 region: CASSIGTGGRLKSPLHF. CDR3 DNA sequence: TGTGCCAGTAGTATAGGGACAGGGGGACGCCTCAAGTCACCCCTCCACTTT.

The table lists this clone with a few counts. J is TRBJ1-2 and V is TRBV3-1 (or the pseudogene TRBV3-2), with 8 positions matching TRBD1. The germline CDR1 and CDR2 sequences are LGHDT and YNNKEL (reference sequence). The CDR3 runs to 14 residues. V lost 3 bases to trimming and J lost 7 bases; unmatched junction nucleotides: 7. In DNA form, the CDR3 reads TGTGCCAGCAGCCAGGTGGGCAGGGGGCTTGGCTACACCTTC. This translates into CASSQVGRGLGYTF.

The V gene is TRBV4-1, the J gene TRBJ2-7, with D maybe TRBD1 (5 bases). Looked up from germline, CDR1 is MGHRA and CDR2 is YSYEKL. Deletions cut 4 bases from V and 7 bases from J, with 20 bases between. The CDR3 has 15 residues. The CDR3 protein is CASSPVGARNSEQYF. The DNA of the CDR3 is TGCGCCAGCAGCCCGGTAGGGGCTCGGAACTCGGAGCAGTACTTC.

The CDR3 DNA sequence: TGCGCCAGCAGCCAAGAAGGGCCCAGGGGTCACACTGAAGCTTTCTTT. Protein sequence: CASSQEGPRGHTEAFF. The genes are TRBV4-3 and TRBJ1-1; D may be TRBD1 (6 bases). This CDR3 comprises 16 residues. V shed 0 bases and J shed 3 bases, with 14 bases lying between them. Per germline, CDR1 LGHNA and CDR2 YSLEER.

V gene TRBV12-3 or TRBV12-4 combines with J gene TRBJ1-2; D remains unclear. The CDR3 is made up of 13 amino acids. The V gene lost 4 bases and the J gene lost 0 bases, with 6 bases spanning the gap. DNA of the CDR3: TGTGCCAGCAGTTGGTTAGCTAACTATGGCTACACCTTC. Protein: CASSWLANYGYTF.

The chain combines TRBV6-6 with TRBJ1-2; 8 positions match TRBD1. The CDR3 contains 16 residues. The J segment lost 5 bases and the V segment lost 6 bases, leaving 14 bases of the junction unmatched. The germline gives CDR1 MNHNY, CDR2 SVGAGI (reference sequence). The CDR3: CASSTTTTGARYGYTF. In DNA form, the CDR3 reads TGTGCCAGCAGCACTACCACGACAGGGGCCCGGTATGGCTACACCTTC.

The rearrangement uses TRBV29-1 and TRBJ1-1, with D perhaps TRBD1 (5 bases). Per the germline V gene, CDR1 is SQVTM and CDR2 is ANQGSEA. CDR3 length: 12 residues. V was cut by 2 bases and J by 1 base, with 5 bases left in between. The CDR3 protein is CSVEQGNTEAFF. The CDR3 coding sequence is TGCAGCGTTGAACAGGGGAACACTGAAGCTTTCTTT.

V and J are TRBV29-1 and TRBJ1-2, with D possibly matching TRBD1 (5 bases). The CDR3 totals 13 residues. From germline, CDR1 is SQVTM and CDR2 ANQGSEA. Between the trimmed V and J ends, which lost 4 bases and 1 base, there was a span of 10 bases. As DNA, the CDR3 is TGCAGCGTTGTCGGGGGACGTAACTATGGCTACACCTTC. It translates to CSVVGGRNYGYTF. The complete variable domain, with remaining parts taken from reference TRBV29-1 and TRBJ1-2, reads SAVISQKPSRDICQRGTSLTIQCQVDSQVTMMFWYRQQPGQSLTLIATANQGSEATYESGFVIDKFPISRPNLTFSTLTVSNMSPEDSSIYLCSVVGGRNYGYTFGSGTRLTVV.